This T cell receptor beta chain was observed in a study of T cell changes during pregnancy in multiple sclerosis. Concerning this clone itself: The sample carries other DNA sequences with the same CDR3.

The protocol was immunoSEQ multiplex PCR, while the TCRdb copy is restricted to in-frame clones and leaves out a portion. Counted here are 50,000 to 75,000 clones, 93% occurring once; the ten biggest clones make up roughly 2.5%. Germline-derived CDR1 and CDR2 are MRHNA and SNTAGT. The trim removed 2 bases at V and 4 bases at J, leaving 0 bases unmatched. The CDR3 totals 14 residues. The sample consisted of CD8+ T cells from peripheral blood mononuclear cells, taken in the third trimester of pregnancy. This sequence was found in a female donor with multiple sclerosis, enrolled in a pregnancy study. The chain uses TRBV6-4 and TRBJ2-3, with 10 positions matching TRBD1. Written as DNA, the CDR3 is TGTGCCAGCAGTGACGGACAGGGGGCAGATACGCAGTATTTT. The encoded protein is CASSDGQGADTQYF.